This entry lists 25 T cell receptor beta chains sequenced from one sample in a study of STAT5B mutations in CD4+ large granular lymphocyte leukemia. Data came from immunoSEQ multiplex PCR; TCRdb stores just in-frame clones and leaves some out. In the table there are about 28,000 clones, about four fifths of which are singletons. The sample was CD4+ T cells from blood buffy coats. These TCRs come from a human donor in good health.

The chain joins TRBV28 to TRBJ1-6; D is perhaps TRBD1 (6 bases). Between the trimmed V and J ends, which lost 8 bases and 1 base, there was a span of 12 bases. This CDR3 comprises 15 residues. Looked up from germline, CDR1 is MDHEN and CDR2 is SYDVKM. DNA for the CDR3: TGTGCCAGCTGGGGGGGCAGGTCCTATAATTCACCCCTCCACTTT. This gives the protein CASWGGRSYNSPLHF.

V usage is TRBV7-2 and J usage is TRBJ2-3; a possible D gene is TRBD2 (6 bases). This CDR3 spans 15 amino acids. The V gene lost 8 bases and the J gene lost 2 bases, with 17 bases spanning the gap. Germline V gives CDR1 SGHTA, CDR2 FQGNSA. The CDR3 DNA follows: TGTGCCAGCGCCCTAAGCGGCGGGAACACAGATACGCAGTATTTT. Protein product: CASALSGGNTDTQYF.

This chain joins TRBV7-2 and TRBJ2-7, with 9 bases that match TRBD2. The CDR3 consists of 15 residues. CDR1 and CDR2 from the germline V gene are SGHTA and FQGNSA. Trimming at V came to 1 base and at J to 2 bases, leaving 3 bases not matched to a gene. The DNA for the CDR3 is TGTGCCAGCAGCTTAGACCTAGCGGGAACCTACGAGCAGTACTTC. Encoded protein: CASSLDLAGTYEQYF.

The gene calls are TRBV30 and TRBJ1-2; D possibly corresponds to TRBD1 (5 bases). The CDR3 loop spans 13 amino acids. Germline V gene lookup returns CDR1 GTSNPN and CDR2 SVGIG (reference sequence). V lost 8 bases to trimming and J lost 2 bases, with 15 bases between them. The CDR3 spells CAQRPGMNYGYTF. In nucleotides, the CDR3 is TGTGCCCAGAGGCCAGGGATGAACTATGGCTACACCTTC.

The rearrangement uses TRBV6-1 and TRBJ1-2; the match to TRBD1 covers 9 bases. The trim removed 10 bases at V and 5 bases at J, leaving 5 bases unmatched. Germline V gene lookup returns CDR1 MNHNS and CDR2 SASEGT. The CDR3 consists of 12 residues. CDR3 in DNA: TGTGCCACCCTACAGGGGGCTTATGGCTACACCTTC. Translation: CATLQGAYGYTF.

The CDR3 DNA follows: TGTGCCAGCAGCTCCCGGATCCAAGAGACCCAGTACTTC. Protein: CASSSRIQETQYF. This chain connects TRBV5-4 to TRBJ2-5; D ambiguous. The CDR3 is 13 amino acids. CDR1 is SGHNT and CDR2 is YYREEE in the germline V gene (reference sequence). The germline V and J ends were trimmed by 3 bases and 1 base, with 7 bases remaining between them.

This chain links TRBV9 with TRBJ1-2, with D possibly TRBD1 on 6 matching bases. The CDR3 totals 13 residues. The germline V gene encodes CDR1 SGDLS and CDR2 YYNGEE. The germline V and J ends were trimmed by 0 bases and 6 bases, with 9 bases remaining between them. Here the CDR3 reads CASSVVQGNGYTF. The DNA for the CDR3 is TGTGCCAGCAGCGTAGTACAGGGTAATGGCTACACCTTC.

The sample holds one count of this clone. The CDR3 here is CASRIKLVIEQFF. DNA of the CDR3: TGCGCCAGCAGGATCAAACTAGTGATTGAGCAGTTCTTC. The chain recombines TRBV10-1 with TRBJ2-1; D is possibly TRBD2 (5 bases). The V gene's germline CDR1 is WNHNN and CDR2 SYGVQD (reference sequence). The V end lost 6 bases, the J end lost 9 bases, and 15 bases lay between the germline ends. CDR3 length: 13 amino acids.

The chain has TRBV28 and TRBJ1-1; D unclear. This CDR3 spans 12 amino acids. Germline-derived CDR1 and CDR2 are MDHEN and SYDVKM. The V end was cut by 6 bases, the J end by 7 bases, with 12 bases between. As DNA, the CDR3 is TGTGCCAGCAGCCTGACCGGTGTTGAAGCTTTCTTT. This encodes CASSLTGVEAFF.

The rearrangement joins TRBV11-2 to TRBJ2-3; 11 bases are a match to TRBD1. Germline loops: CDR1 SGHAT, CDR2 FQNNGV. The CDR3 loop spans 15 amino acids. The ends lost 5 bases at V and 4 bases at J; junction bases unmatched: 5. CDR3 sequence (DNA): TGTGCCAGCAGCCCGCTGGGACAGGGGGCAGATACGCAGTATTTT. It encodes CASSPLGQGADTQYF.

This clone was counted once. The chain uses TRBV10-3 and TRBJ1-5; the match to TRBD1 covers 8 bases. J gave up 1 base and V 6 bases, and 2 bases lay outside the gene matches. Germline CDR1 and CDR2: ENHRY and SYGVKD. The CDR3 spans 14 residues. CDR3 loop: CAIRDRDSNQPQHF. The CDR3 nucleotides are TGTGCCATCAGGGACAGGGACAGCAATCAGCCCCAGCATTTT.

The chain carries TRBV6-1 and TRBJ1-1, with TRBD1 matching over 9 bases. The CDR3 spans 13 residues. Germline V gives CDR1 MNHNS, CDR2 SASEGT. After removal of 10 bases from V and 7 bases from J, the junction contained 10 bases not matched to a gene. The DNA for the CDR3 is TGTGCCACCACGGGACAGGGCTTTTTTGAAGCTTTCTTT. Residues: CATTGQGFFEAFF.

The V call is TRBV5-1, the J call TRBJ1-1; D ambiguous. The V end lost 0 bases, the J end lost 1 base, and 13 bases lay between the germline ends. The germline gives CDR1 SGHRS, CDR2 YFSETQ. The CDR3 spans 16 residues. The CDR3 is CASSLDPGASNTEAFF. The DNA of the CDR3 is TGCGCCAGCAGCTTGGATCCAGGTGCTTCGAACACTGAAGCTTTCTTT. The full variable domain, its missing parts supplied by reference TRBV5-1 and TRBJ1-1, is KAGVTQTPRYLIKTRGQQVTLSCSPISGHRSVSWYQQTPGQGLQFLFEYFSETQRNKGNFPGRFSGRQFSNSRSEMNVSTLELGDSALYLCASSLDPGASNTEAFFGQGTRLTVV.

This rearrangement joins TRBV7-9 to TRBJ2-3; maybe TRBD1 (6 bases). This CDR3 is built from 12 residues. Trimming pared 10 bases from V and 4 bases from J, leaving 12 bases between. Germline V lookup: CDR1 SEHNR, CDR2 FQNEAQ (reference sequence). CDR3 in DNA: TGTGCCACGAACAGGGTACCAGATACGCAGTATTTT. Translation: CATNRVPDTQYF.

The gene calls are TRBV19 and TRBJ1-4; TRBD1 matches at 7 bases. Losses at the gene ends were 6 bases for V and 7 bases for J; bases not matched to a gene: 8. The CDR3 consists of 14 residues. Germline values: CDR1 LNHDA, CDR2 SQIVND (reference sequence). The CDR3 region has the DNA TGTGCCAGTAGAGCGGAACAGGGGAGTGAAAAACTGTTTTTT. The encoded protein is CASRAEQGSEKLFF.

The gene calls are TRBV4-3 and TRBJ2-7, with 9 positions matching TRBD1. With 0 bases clipped from V and 2 bases from J, the junction kept 5 bases outside the gene matches. CDR3 size: 16 residues. Germline CDR1 reads LGHNA; CDR2 reads YSLEER. The CDR3 DNA follows: TGCGCCAGCAGCCAAGAGGTGGGACAGGGCGCCTACGAGCAGTACTTC. Amino acids: CASSQEVGQGAYEQYF.

This clone appeared a few times. The chain recombines TRBV5-1 with TRBJ1-5; D might be TRBD1 (5 bases). The CDR3 has 15 residues. Trimming took off 4 bases at V and 6 bases at J, with 17 bases between the two ends. The germline V gene has CDR1 SGHRS and CDR2 YFSETQ. CDR3 sequence reads: CASSPQVGTGQPQHF. In nucleotides, the CDR3 is TGCGCCAGCAGCCCCCAGGTAGGGACGGGTCAGCCCCAGCATTTT.

The chain joins TRBV29-1 to TRBJ2-7; D might be TRBD1 or TRBD2, each matching 5 bases. The CDR3 runs to 15 residues. Germline values: CDR1 SQVTM, CDR2 ANQGSEA. V dropped 0 bases and J dropped 5 bases, with 17 bases sitting between them. In nucleotides, the CDR3 is TGCAGCGTTGAAGATTCCGGGACCATGGGGGACGAGCAGTACTTC. This codes for CSVEDSGTMGDEQYF.

In its sample, this clone was seen a few times. V gene TRBV7-9 combines with J gene TRBJ1-2, with D maybe TRBD1 (5 bases). The CDR3 runs to 14 residues. Trimming pared 5 bases from V and 0 bases from J, leaving 10 bases between. Germline V gives CDR1 SEHNR, CDR2 FQNEAQ (reference sequence). Here the CDR3 reads CASSQDTSNYGYTF. The DNA of the CDR3 is TGTGCCAGCAGCCAGGACACGTCTAACTATGGCTACACCTTC. Together with reference TRBV7-9 and TRBJ1-2, the CDR3 gives the full variable domain: DTGVSQNPRHKITKRGQNVTFRCDPISEHNRLYWYRQTLGQGPEFLTYFQNEAQLEKSRLLSDRFSAERPKGSFSTLEIQRTEQGDSAMYLCASSQDTSNYGYTFGSGTRLTVV.

V is TRBV18 and J is TRBJ2-5, with D unclear. Trimming took 3 bases from V and 5 from J, leaving 13 bases between them. Germline V gene data show CDR1 as KGHSH and CDR2 as LQKENI. The CDR3 has 14 residues. In DNA, the CDR3 is TGTGCCAGCTCACCCCTGGTAGGGTATGAGACCCAGTACTTC. Its translation is CASSPLVGYETQYF.

The rearrangement joins TRBV27 to TRBJ2-5; 9 positions match TRBD1. The CDR3 length is 15 residues. Trimming removed 4 bases from V and 3 bases from J; junction bases left unmatched: 6. The germline CDR1 and CDR2 sequences are MNHEY and SMNVEV (reference sequence). The CDR3 sequence: CASSSYGQGKETQYF. CDR3 bases: TGTGCCAGCAGTTCCTACGGACAGGGGAAAGAGACCCAGTACTTC.

This clone is labeled medium-sized. This sequence joins TRBV6-5 and TRBJ1-6; 7 bases are shared with TRBD1. V shed 0 bases and J 6 bases; nucleotides not matched to a gene: 5. The V gene's germline CDR1 is MNHEY and CDR2 SVGAGI. The CDR3 extends over 16 amino acids. CDR3 DNA sequence: TGTGCCAGCAGTTACTCCAGGGACAGTTTTAATTCACCCCTCCACTTT. It specifies CASSYSRDSFNSPLHF.

The chain combines TRBV5-6 with TRBJ2-7, with D uncertain. Trimming removed 1 base at V and 6 bases at J, with 23 bases between. The CDR3 is made up of 17 amino acids. CDR1 and CDR2 from the germline V gene are SGHDT and YYEEEE. CDR3 in DNA: TGTGCCAGCAGCTTGTATAGGGCGGCAGGAGCGCAGGTCGAGCAGTACTTC. Protein: CASSLYRAAGAQVEQYF.

The chain joins TRBV25-1 to TRBJ2-1; 11 nucleotides line up with TRBD2. The junction had 3 bases not matched to a gene; V was cut back by 1 base and J by 4 bases. The CDR3 has 16 residues. Per the germline V gene, CDR1 is MGHDK and CDR2 is SYGVNS. DNA for the CDR3: TGTGCCAGCAGTGAATTGGGGACTAGCGGTTACAATGAGCAGTTCTTC. Translating gives CASSELGTSGYNEQFF.

The rearrangement joins TRBV6-6 to TRBJ1-1; tentatively, D is TRBD1 (5 bases). The V gene's germline CDR1 is MNHNY and CDR2 SVGAGI (reference sequence). The CDR3 runs to 14 residues. Trimming took 7 bases from V and 3 from J, leaving 15 bases between them. The CDR3 sequence: CASNPHDRDTEAFF. CDR3 DNA sequence: TGTGCCAGCAATCCTCACGACAGAGACACTGAAGCTTTCTTT.